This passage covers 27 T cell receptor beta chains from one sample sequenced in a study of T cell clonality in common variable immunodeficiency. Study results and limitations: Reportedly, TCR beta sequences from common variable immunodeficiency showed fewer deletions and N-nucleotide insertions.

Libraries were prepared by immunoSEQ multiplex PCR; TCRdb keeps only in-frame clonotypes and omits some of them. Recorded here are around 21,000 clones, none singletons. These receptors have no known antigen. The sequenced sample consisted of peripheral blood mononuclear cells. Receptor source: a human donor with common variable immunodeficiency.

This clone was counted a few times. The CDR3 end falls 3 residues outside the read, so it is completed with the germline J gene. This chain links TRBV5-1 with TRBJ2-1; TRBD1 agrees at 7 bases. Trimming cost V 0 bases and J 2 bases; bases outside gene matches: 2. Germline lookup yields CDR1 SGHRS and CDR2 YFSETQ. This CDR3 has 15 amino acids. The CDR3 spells CASSLEGQTYNEQFF. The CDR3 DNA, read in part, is TGCGCCAGCAGCTTGGAGGGACAGACCTACAATGAG. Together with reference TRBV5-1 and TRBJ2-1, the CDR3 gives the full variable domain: KAGVTQTPRYLIKTRGQQVTLSCSPISGHRSVSWYQQTPGQGLQFLFEYFSETQRNKGNFPGRFSGRQFSNSRSEMNVSTLELGDSALYLCASSLEGQTYNEQFFGPGTRLTVL.

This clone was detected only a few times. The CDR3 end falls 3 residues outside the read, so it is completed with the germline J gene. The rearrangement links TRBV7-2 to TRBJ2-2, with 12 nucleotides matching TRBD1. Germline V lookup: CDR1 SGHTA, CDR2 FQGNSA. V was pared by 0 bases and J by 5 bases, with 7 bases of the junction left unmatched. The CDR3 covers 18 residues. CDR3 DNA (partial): TGTGCCAGCAGCTTAGCCGGGACAGGGGGCGCGATGACCGGGGAG. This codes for CASSLAGTGGAMTGE. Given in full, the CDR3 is CASSLAGTGGAMTGELFF.

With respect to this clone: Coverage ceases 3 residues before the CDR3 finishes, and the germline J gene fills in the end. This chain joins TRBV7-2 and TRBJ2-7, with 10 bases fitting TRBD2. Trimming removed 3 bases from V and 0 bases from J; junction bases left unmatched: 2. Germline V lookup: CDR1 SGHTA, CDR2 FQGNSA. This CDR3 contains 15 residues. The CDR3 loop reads CASSFTSGISYEQYF. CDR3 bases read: TGTGCCAGCAGCTTTACTAGCGGGATCTCCTACGAG.

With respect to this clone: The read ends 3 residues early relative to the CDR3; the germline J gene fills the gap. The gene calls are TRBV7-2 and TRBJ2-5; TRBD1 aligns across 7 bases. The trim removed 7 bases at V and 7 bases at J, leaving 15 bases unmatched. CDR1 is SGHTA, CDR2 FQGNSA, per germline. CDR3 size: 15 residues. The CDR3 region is CASTSTGTVSRTQYF. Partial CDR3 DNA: TGTGCCAGCACCTCCACCGGGACAGTAAGTCGGACC.

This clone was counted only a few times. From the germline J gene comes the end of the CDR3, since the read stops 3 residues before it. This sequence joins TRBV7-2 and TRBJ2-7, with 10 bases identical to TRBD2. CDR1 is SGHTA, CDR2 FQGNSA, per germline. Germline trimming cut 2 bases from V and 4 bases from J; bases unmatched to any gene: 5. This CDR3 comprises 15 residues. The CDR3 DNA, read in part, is TGTGCCAGCAGCTTACAAGCGGGAGGGGCATACGAG. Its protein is CASSLQAGGAYE. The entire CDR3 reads CASSLQAGGAYEQYF.

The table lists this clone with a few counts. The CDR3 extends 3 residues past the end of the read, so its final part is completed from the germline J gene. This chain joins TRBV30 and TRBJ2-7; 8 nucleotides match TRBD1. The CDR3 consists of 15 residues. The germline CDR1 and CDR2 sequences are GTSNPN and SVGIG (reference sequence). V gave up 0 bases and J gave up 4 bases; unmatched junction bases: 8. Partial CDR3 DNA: TGTGCCTGGAGTGTATCAGGGACAGGAGGGTACGAG. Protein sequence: CAWSVSGTGGYE. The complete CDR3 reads CAWSVSGTGGYEQYF.

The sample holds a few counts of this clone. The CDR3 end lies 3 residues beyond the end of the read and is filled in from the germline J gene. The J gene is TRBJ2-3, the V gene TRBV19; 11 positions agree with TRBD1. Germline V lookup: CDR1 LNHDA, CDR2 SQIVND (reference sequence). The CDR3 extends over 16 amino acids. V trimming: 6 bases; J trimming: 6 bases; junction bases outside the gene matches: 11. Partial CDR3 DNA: TGTGCCAGTAGAGCCGGGACAGGGGGTTTTGTCGATACG. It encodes CASRAGTGGFVDT. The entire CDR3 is CASRAGTGGFVDTQYF.

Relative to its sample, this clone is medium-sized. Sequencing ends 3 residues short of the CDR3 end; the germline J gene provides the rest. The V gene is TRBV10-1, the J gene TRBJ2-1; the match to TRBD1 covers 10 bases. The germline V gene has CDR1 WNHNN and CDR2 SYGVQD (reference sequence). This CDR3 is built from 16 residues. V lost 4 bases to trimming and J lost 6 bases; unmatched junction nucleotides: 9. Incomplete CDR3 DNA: TGCGCCAGCAGTGTTTATACCGGGACAGGGGCCAATGAG. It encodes CASSVYTGTGANE. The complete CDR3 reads CASSVYTGTGANEQFF.

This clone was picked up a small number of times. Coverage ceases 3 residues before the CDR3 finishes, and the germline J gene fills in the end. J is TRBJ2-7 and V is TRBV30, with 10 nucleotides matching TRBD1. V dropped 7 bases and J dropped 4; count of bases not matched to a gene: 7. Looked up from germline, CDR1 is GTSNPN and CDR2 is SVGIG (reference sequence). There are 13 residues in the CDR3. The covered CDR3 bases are TGTGCCTCCGGGGGACAGGGGAAATACGAG. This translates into CASGGQGKYE. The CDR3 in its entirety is CASGGQGKYEQYF.

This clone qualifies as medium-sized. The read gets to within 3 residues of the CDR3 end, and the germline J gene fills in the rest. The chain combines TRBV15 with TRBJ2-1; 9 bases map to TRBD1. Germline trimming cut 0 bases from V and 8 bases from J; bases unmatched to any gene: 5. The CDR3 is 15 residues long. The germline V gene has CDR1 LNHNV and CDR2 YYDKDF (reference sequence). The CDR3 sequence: CATSRDRDRVHEQFF. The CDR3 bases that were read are TGTGCCACCAGCAGAGATCGGGACAGGGTCCATGAG.

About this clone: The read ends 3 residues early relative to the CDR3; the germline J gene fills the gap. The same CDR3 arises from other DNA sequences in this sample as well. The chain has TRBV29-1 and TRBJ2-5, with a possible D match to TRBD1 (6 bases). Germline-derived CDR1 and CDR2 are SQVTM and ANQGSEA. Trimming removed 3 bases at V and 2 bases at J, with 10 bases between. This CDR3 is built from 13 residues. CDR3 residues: CSVDRGRQETQYF. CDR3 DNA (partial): TGCAGCGTTGACAGGGGAAGACAAGAGACC. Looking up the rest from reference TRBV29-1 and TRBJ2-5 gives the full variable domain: SAVISQKPSRDICQRGTSLTIQCQVDSQVTMMFWYRQQPGQSLTLIATANQGSEATYESGFVIDKFPISRPNLTFSTLTVSNMSPEDSSIYLCSVDRGRQETQYFGPGTRLLVL.

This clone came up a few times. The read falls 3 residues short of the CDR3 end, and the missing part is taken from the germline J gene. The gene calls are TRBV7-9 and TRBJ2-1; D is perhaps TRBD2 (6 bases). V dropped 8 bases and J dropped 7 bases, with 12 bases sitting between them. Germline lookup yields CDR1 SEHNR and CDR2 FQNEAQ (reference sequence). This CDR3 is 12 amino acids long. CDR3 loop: CASSDGGNEQFF. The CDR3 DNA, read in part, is TGTGCCAGCTCGGACGGGGGAAATGAG.

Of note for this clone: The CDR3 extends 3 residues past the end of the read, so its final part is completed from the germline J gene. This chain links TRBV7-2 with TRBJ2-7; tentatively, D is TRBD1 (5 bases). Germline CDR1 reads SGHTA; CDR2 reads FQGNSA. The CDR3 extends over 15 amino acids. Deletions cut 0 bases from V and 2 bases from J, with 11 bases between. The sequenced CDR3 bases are TGTGCCAGCAGCTTAGCGGTAGGGGTCACCTACGAG. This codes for CASSLAVGVTYE. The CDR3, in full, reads CASSLAVGVTYEQYF.

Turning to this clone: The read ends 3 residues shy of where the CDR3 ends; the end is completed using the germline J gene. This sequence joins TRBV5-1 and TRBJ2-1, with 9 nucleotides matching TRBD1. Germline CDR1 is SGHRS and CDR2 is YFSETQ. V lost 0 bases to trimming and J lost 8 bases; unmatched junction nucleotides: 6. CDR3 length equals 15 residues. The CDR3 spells CASSLVGQGFDEQFF. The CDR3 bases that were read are TGCGCCAGCAGCTTGGTGGGACAGGGCTTCGATGAG.

The CDR3 region is CSVGRGDSNYGYTF. CDR3 DNA, as far as it was read: TGCAGCGTTGGTCGCGGAGACTCTAACTATGGC. V is TRBV29-1 and J is TRBJ1-2; no reliable D call. The sequenced fragment ends 3 residues before the CDR3 boundary, so the rest is inferred from the germline J gene. With 4 bases removed from V and 0 bases from J, the gap between germline ends came to 12 bases. Germline V CDR1 and CDR2: SQVTM, ANQGSEA. CDR3 size: 14 residues.

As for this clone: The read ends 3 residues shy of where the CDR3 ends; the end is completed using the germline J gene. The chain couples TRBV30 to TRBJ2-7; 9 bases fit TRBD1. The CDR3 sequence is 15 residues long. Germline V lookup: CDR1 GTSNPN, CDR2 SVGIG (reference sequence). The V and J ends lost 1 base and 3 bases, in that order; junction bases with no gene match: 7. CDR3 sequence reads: CAWSGGQGIIYEQYF. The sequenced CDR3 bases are TGTGCCTGGAGTGGGGGACAGGGTATTATCTACGAG.

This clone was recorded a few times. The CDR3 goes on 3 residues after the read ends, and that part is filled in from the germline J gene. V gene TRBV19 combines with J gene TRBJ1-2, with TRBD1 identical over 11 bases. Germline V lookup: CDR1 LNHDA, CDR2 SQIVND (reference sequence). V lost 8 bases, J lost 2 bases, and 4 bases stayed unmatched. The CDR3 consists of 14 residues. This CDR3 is CASGQGAQNYGYTF. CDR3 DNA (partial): TGTGCCAGTGGACAGGGGGCCCAAAACTATGGC.

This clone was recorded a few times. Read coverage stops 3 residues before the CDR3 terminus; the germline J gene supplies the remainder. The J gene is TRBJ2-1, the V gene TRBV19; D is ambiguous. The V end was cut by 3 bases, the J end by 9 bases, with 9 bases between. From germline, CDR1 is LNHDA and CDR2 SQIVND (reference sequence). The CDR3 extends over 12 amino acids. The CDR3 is CASSMPGGEQFF. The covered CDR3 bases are TGTGCCAGTAGTATGCCCGGTGGTGAG. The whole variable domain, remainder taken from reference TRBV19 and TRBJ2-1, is DGGITQSPKYLFRKEGQNVTLSCEQNLNHDAMYWYRQDPGQGLRLIYYSQIVNDFQKGDIAEGYSVSREKKESFPLTVTSAQKNPTAFYLCASSMPGGEQFFGPGTRLTVL.

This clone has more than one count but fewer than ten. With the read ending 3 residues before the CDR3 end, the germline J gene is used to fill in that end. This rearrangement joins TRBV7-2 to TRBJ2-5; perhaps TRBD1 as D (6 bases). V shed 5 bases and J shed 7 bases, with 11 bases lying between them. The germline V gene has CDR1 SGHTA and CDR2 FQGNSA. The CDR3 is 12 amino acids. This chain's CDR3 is CASSGGRVTQYF. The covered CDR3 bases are TGTGCCAGCAGCGGGGGCCGGGTGACC.

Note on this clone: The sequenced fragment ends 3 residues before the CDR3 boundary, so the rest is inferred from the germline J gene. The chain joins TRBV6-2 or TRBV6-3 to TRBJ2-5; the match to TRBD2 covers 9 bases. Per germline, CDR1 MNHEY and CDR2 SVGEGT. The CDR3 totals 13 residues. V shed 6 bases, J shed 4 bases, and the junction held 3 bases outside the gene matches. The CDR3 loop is CASRGSGRETQYF. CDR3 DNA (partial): TGTGCCAGCAGGGGTAGCGGGAGAGAGACC.

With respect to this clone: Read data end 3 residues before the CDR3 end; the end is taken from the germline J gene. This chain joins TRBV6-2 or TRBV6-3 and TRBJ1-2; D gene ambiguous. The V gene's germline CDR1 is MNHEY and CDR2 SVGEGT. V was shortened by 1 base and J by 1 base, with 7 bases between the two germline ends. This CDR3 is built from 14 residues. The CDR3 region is CASSYLGNNYGYTF. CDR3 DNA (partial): TGTGCCAGCAGTTACTTGGGCAATAACTATGGC.

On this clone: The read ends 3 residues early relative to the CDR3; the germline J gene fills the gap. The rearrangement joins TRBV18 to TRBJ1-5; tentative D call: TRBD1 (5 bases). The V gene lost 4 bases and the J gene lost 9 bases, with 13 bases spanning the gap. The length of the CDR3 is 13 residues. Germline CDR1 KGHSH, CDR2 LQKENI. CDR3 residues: CASSRDGDLPQHF. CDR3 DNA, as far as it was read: TGTGCCAGCTCACGGGACGGGGACTTGCCC. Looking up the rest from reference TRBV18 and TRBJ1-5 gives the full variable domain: NAGVMQNPRHLVRRRGQEARLRCSPMKGHSHVYWYRQLPEEGLKFMVYLQKENIIDESGMPKERFSAEFPKEGPSILRIQQVVRGDSAAYFCASSRDGDLPQHFGDGTRLSIL.

The sequenced CDR3 bases are TGTGCCAGCAGCTTACCTAGTCCCACAGATACG. Translated: CASSLPSPTDT. The entire CDR3 is CASSLPSPTDTQYF. This chain joins TRBV7-9 and TRBJ2-3, with no clear D. The read comes to an end 3 residues before the CDR3 does, leaving the germline J gene to fill in the end. The CDR3 sequence is 14 residues long. Germline CDR1 and CDR2: SEHNR and FQNEAQ (reference sequence). V was trimmed by 2 bases and J by 2 bases, leaving 8 bases between them.

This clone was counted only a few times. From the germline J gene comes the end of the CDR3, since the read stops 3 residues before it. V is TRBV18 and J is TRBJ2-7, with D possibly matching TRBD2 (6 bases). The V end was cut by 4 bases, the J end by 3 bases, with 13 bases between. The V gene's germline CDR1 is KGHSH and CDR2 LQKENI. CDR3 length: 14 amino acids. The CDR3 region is CASSLEGELYEQYF. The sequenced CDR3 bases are TGTGCCAGCTCACTGGAGGGCGAACTCTACGAG. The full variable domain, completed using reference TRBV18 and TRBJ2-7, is NAGVMQNPRHLVRRRGQEARLRCSPMKGHSHVYWYRQLPEEGLKFMVYLQKENIIDESGMPKERFSAEFPKEGPSILRIQQVVRGDSAAYFCASSLEGELYEQYFGPGTRLTVT.

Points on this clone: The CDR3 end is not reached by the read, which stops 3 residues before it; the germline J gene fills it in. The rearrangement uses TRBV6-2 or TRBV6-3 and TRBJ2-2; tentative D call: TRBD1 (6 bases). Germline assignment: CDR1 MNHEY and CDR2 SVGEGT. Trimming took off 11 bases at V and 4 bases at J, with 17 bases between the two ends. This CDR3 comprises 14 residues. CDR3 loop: CARIGNRATGELFF. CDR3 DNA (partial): TGTGCCCGCATAGGGAACAGGGCCACCGGGGAG.

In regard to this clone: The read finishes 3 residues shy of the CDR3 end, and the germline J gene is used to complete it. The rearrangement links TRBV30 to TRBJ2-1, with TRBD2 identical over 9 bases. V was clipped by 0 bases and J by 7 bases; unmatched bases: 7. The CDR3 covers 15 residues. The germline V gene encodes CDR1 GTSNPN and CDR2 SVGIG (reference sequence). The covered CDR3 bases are TGTGCCTGGAGTGTAAGAGCGGGAGGTATTAATGAG. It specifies CAWSVRAGGINE. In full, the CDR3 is CAWSVRAGGINEQFF.

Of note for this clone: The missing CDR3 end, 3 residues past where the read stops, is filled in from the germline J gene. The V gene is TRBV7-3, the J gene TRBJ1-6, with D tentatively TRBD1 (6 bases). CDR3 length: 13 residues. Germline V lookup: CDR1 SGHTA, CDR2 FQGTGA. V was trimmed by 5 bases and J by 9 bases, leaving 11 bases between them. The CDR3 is CASSETGSSPLHF. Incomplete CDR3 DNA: TGTGCCAGCAGCGAGACAGGTTCTTCACCC.